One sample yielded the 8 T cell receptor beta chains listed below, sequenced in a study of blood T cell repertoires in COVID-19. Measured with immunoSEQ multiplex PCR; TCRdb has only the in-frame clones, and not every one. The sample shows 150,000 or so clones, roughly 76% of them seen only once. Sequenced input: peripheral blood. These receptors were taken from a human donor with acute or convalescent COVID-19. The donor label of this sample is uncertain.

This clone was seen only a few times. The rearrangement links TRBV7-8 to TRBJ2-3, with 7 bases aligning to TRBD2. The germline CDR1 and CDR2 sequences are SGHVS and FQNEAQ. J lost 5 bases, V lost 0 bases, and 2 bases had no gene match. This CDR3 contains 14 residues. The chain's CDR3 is CASSLAGGRDTQYF. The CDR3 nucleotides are TGTGCCAGCAGCTTAGCGGGGGGGAGAGATACGCAGTATTTT.

The CDR3 protein is CASSLGTGGSTNEKLFF. CDR3 nucleotide sequence: TGCGCCAGCAGCCTAGGGACAGGCGGATCAACTAATGAAAAACTGTTTTTT. The chain joins TRBV5-1 to TRBJ1-4; 8 nucleotides align to TRBD1. The CDR3 spans 17 residues. J lost 0 bases, V lost 4 bases, and 8 bases had no gene match. Germline V gene sequence: CDR1 SGHRS, CDR2 YFSETQ.

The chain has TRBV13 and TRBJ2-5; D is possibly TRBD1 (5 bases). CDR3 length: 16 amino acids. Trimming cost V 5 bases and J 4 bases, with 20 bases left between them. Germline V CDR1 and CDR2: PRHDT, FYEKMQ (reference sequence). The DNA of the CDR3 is TGTGCCAGCAGCCAGACCAGGGCCCCCTCGGGAGAGACCCAGTACTTC. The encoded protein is CASSQTRAPSGETQYF.

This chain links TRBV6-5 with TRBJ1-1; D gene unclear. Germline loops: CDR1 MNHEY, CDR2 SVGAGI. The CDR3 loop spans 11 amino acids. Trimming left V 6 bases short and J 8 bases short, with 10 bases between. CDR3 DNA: TGTGCCAGCAGCACGGACTTAGAAGCTTTCTTT. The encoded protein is CASSTDLEAFF.

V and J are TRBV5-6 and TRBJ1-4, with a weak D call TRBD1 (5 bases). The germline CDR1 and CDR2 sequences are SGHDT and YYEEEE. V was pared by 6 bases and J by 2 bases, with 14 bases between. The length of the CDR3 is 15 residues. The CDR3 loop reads CASTRTGGTNEKLFF. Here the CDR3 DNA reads TGTGCCAGCACCCGGACGGGGGGTACTAATGAAAAACTGTTTTTT.

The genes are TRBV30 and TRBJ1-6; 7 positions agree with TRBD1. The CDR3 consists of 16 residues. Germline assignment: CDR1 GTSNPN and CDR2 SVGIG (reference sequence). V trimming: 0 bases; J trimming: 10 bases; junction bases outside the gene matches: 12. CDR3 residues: CAWSVPHTGVGSPLHF. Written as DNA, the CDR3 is TGTGCCTGGAGTGTACCGCACACAGGGGTGGGATCACCCCTCCACTTT.

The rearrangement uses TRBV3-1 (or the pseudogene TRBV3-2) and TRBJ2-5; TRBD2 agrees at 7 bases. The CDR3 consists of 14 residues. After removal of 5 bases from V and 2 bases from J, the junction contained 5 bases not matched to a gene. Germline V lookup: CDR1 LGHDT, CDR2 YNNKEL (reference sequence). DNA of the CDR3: TGTGCCAGCAGCTCGGCTAGCGGTCAAGAGACCCAGTACTTC. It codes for CASSSASGQETQYF.

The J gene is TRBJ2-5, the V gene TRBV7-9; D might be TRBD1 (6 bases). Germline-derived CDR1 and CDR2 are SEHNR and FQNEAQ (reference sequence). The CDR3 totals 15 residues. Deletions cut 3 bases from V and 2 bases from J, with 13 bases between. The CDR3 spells CASSFGDQGQETQYF. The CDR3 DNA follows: TGTGCCAGCAGCTTCGGAGACCAGGGGCAAGAGACCCAGTACTTC.